The 28 T cell receptor beta chains reported below all come from one sample, sequenced in a study of shared clonotypes between healthy human individuals. Data came from immunoSEQ multiplex PCR; TCRdb stores just in-frame clones and leaves some out. This repertoire shows 2,500,000 or so clones, 85% to 95% found once; its top ten account for approximately 0.39%. Input material: naive CD4+ T cells from PBMCs. Indicated subset: CD45RA+ positively selected. These receptors all stem from a man younger than 35 in good health. Some clones in this sample may be carry-over from other donors' samples.

The gene calls are TRBV5-1 and TRBJ2-7; D is possibly TRBD1 or TRBD2 (7 bases each). The V end was cut by 1 base, the J end by 5 bases, with 19 bases between. Per germline, CDR1 SGHRS and CDR2 YFSETQ. The CDR3 sequence is 16 residues long. CDR3 amino acids: CASSLISGRGRDEQYF. The DNA of the CDR3 is TGCGCCAGCAGCTTGATCTCGGGGAGGGGGCGCGACGAGCAGTACTTC.

The J gene is TRBJ2-3, the V gene TRBV5-6, with 9 nucleotides matching TRBD1. Germline V gives CDR1 SGHDT, CDR2 YYEEEE. J gave up 6 bases and V 2 bases, and 4 bases lay outside the gene matches. This CDR3 is built from 14 residues. CDR3 sequence reads: CASSLQGARDTQYF. In DNA form, the CDR3 reads TGTGCCAGCAGCTTACAGGGGGCCAGGGATACGCAGTATTTT.

The chain is built from TRBV4-1 and TRBJ1-1; D gene unclear. The CDR3 contains 12 residues. Trimming shortened V by 1 base and J by 4 bases, and 4 bases separated the two germline ends. Germline CDR1 reads MGHRA; CDR2 reads YSYEKL. CDR3 DNA sequence: TGCGCCAGCAGCCAAGGTAGCACTGAAGCTTTCTTT. Translation: CASSQGSTEAFF.

V usage is TRBV19 and J usage is TRBJ2-3, with D possibly being TRBD2 (6 bases). This CDR3 has 16 residues. V lost 5 bases and J lost 2, with 17 bases in between. Germline lookup yields CDR1 LNHDA and CDR2 SQIVND (reference sequence). CDR3: CASSSRREGNTDTQYF. CDR3 nucleotides: TGTGCCAGTAGTTCGAGGCGGGAAGGGAACACAGATACGCAGTATTTT.

As regards this clone: The same CDR3 also results from other DNA sequences found in this sample. The V and J genes are TRBV18 and TRBJ1-4, with TRBD1 matching over 10 bases. CDR1 and CDR2 (germline): KGHSH, LQKENI. The V gene end was trimmed by 2 bases and the J gene end by 8 bases; junction bases not matched to a gene: 2. CDR3 length: 14 amino acids. The CDR3 DNA follows: TGTGCCAGCTCACCAGGGACAGGGGACGAAAAACTGTTTTTT. It specifies CASSPGTGDEKLFF.

The V gene is TRBV9, the J gene TRBJ2-5, with D possibly being TRBD1 or TRBD2 (6 bases each). The germline CDR1 and CDR2 sequences are SGDLS and YYNGEE. Trimming pared 3 bases from V and 5 bases from J, leaving 20 bases between. CDR3 length equals 16 residues. The CDR3 sequence: CASSARTLGGSETQYF. The DNA for the CDR3 is TGTGCCAGCAGCGCCCGTACGTTGGGGGGCTCGGAGACCCAGTACTTC.

The V and J genes are TRBV28 and TRBJ2-7; 11 bases are shared with TRBD2. CDR3 length equals 14 residues. Unmatched junction bases numbered 5, after V lost 6 bases and J lost 4 bases. Per the germline V gene, CDR1 is MDHEN and CDR2 is SYDVKM. CDR3 residues: CASSPGLAEYEQYF. The CDR3 DNA reads as TGTGCCAGCAGCCCGGGACTAGCGGAATACGAGCAGTACTTC.

Worth noting for this clone: This sample includes further DNA sequences coding for the same CDR3. The chain links TRBV5-1 to TRBJ1-4; D ambiguous. Germline V CDR1 and CDR2: SGHRS, YFSETQ. Trimming removed 0 bases at V and 3 bases at J, with 6 bases between. The CDR3 contains 14 residues. The CDR3 loop is CASSLAAANEKLFF. CDR3 coding DNA: TGCGCCAGCAGCTTGGCGGCAGCTAATGAAAAACTGTTTTTT.

The chain combines TRBV28 with TRBJ2-2; no reliable D call. This CDR3 has 17 amino acids. Germline values: CDR1 MDHEN, CDR2 SYDVKM. The ends were cut back, 2 bases at V and 4 bases at J, with 17 bases in the middle. The CDR3 nucleotides read TGTGCCAGCAGTTTAATCCCCAAGTGGGGTGGCACCGGGGAGCTGTTTTTT. This translates into CASSLIPKWGGTGELFF.

The V call is TRBV7-9, the J call TRBJ1-4, with 7 bases lining up with TRBD1. The germline gives CDR1 SEHNR, CDR2 FQNEAQ (reference sequence). With 6 bases clipped from V and 8 bases from J, the junction kept 9 bases outside the gene matches. The CDR3 spans 14 residues. CDR3 in amino acids: CASSPGGHREKLFF. The CDR3, as DNA: TGTGCCAGCAGTCCAGGGGGACATAGGGAAAAACTGTTTTTT.

The genes are TRBV6-5 and TRBJ2-7; a weak D match, TRBD2 (7 bases). Trimming cost V 3 bases and J 0 bases, with 15 bases left between them. This CDR3 comprises 16 residues. Germline CDR1 MNHEY, CDR2 SVGAGI. The CDR3 reads CASSYRGARSSYEQYF. The DNA of the CDR3 is TGTGCCAGCAGTTATCGGGGGGCGAGGAGCTCCTACGAGCAGTACTTC.

The rearrangement links TRBV30 to TRBJ2-1; 8 bases are a match to TRBD1. Germline-derived CDR1 and CDR2 are GTSNPN and SVGIG (reference sequence). V was clipped by 5 bases and J by 8 bases; unmatched bases: 8. The CDR3 length is 13 residues. CDR3: CAWCPGGSHEQFF. In nucleotides, the CDR3 is TGTGCCTGGTGCCCAGGGGGCTCCCATGAGCAGTTCTTC. Looking up the rest from reference TRBV30 and TRBJ2-1 gives the full variable domain: SQTIHQWPATLVQPVGSPLSLECTVEGTSNPNLYWYRQAAGRGLQLLFYSVGIGQISSEVPQNLSASRPQDRQFILSSKKLLLSDSGFYLCAWCPGGSHEQFFGPGTRLTVL.

The rearrangement links TRBV11-2 to TRBJ1-1, with a tentative D call TRBD1 (5 bases). V shed 1 base and J shed 3 bases, with 21 bases lying between them. In germline, CDR1 is SGHAT, CDR2 FQNNGV. CDR3 size: 18 residues. The CDR3 DNA is TGTGCCAGCAGCTTAGTGGGGCTCAGGGATTCGGGGGACACTGAAGCTTTCTTT. Its protein is CASSLVGLRDSGDTEAFF.

The V and J genes are TRBV27 and TRBJ2-1; 10 nucleotides agree with TRBD2. The CDR3 is 16 amino acids. Germline CDR1 reads MNHEY; CDR2 reads SMNVEV (reference sequence). Trimming at V came to 4 bases and at J to 5 bases, leaving 8 bases not matched to a gene. The CDR3 protein is CASSSRRTSGHNEQFF. CDR3 nucleotides: TGTGCCAGCAGTTCAAGGAGGACTAGCGGACACAATGAGCAGTTCTTC.

The V gene is TRBV9, the J gene TRBJ1-1; unclear D gene. The germline CDR1 and CDR2 sequences are SGDLS and YYNGEE. With 3 bases removed from V and 2 bases from J, the gap between germline ends came to 14 bases. The CDR3 spans 15 residues. The CDR3 DNA sequence: TGTGCCAGCAGCGAAGGGATTTGGTATAACACTGAAGCTTTCTTT. Protein sequence: CASSEGIWYNTEAFF.

This sequence joins TRBV27 and TRBJ1-5; D not resolved. The V and J ends lost 4 bases and 2 bases respectively, with 12 bases between them. This CDR3 region has 15 residues. The V gene's germline CDR1 is MNHEY and CDR2 SMNVEV (reference sequence). In DNA, the CDR3 is TGTGCCAGCAGTTCCTGGGGTCAGGGCAATCAGCCCCAGCATTTT. Protein: CASSSWGQGNQPQHF.

V is TRBV28 and J is TRBJ1-5; 7 bases map to TRBD1. The CDR3 spans 18 residues. Losses at the gene ends were 5 bases for V and 2 bases for J; bases not matched to a gene: 15. CDR1 and CDR2 from the germline V gene are MDHEN and SYDVKM. CDR3 amino acids: CASSLPGGGTFRNQPQHF. The CDR3 DNA sequence: TGTGCCAGCAGTCTCCCAGGGGGGGGTACGTTTCGCAATCAGCCCCAGCATTTT. The complete variable domain, with remaining parts taken from reference TRBV28 and TRBJ1-5, reads DVKVTQSSRYLVKRTGEKVFLECVQDMDHENMFWYRQDPGLGLRLIYFSYDVKMKEKGDIPEGYSVSREKKERFSLILESASTNQTSMYLCASSLPGGGTFRNQPQHFGDGTRLSIL.

The chain combines TRBV2 with TRBJ2-3; D unclear. CDR3 size: 12 residues. Germline loops: CDR1 SNHLY, CDR2 FYNNEI. The V end was cut by 4 bases, the J end by 6 bases, with 8 bases between. The DNA for the CDR3 is TGTGCCAGCAGTGTTCGACCGGATACGCAGTATTTT. Encoded protein: CASSVRPDTQYF.

The rearrangement joins TRBV6-6 to TRBJ1-4, with D unresolved. The germline CDR1 and CDR2 sequences are MNHNY and SVGAGI (reference sequence). This CDR3 spans 15 amino acids. Trimming left V 5 bases short and J 8 bases short, with 18 bases between. CDR3 nucleotide sequence: TGTGCCAGCAGTAGTCGACTCCCCGGAGGAGAAAAACTGTTTTTT. Translation gives CASSSRLPGGEKLFF.

The V call is TRBV14, the J call TRBJ2-2; weak D call: TRBD2 (5 bases). The V gene lost 1 base and the J gene lost 7 bases, with 10 bases spanning the gap. The CDR3 covers 14 residues. Germline V gene sequence: CDR1 SGHDN, CDR2 FVKESK. The CDR3 loop reads CASSQVGVDGELFF. CDR3 bases: TGTGCCAGCAGCCAAGTCGGGGTTGACGGGGAGCTGTTTTTT.

This rearrangement joins TRBV10-3 to TRBJ2-1; tentatively, D is TRBD2 (6 bases). The CDR3 loop spans 17 amino acids. Germline CDR1 is ENHRY and CDR2 is SYGVKD. The germline V and J ends were trimmed by 6 bases and 0 bases, with 18 bases remaining between them. The CDR3 loop is CAIREAGGASSYNEQFF. The CDR3 region has the DNA TGTGCCATCAGAGAGGCAGGCGGGGCGAGCTCCTACAATGAGCAGTTCTTC.

The genes are TRBV7-3 and TRBJ2-3, with D unresolved. Germline CDR1 and CDR2: SGHTA and FQGTGA. Trimming removed 5 bases at V and 2 bases at J, with 11 bases between. The CDR3 covers 14 residues. The CDR3 sequence is CASSPGWATDTQYF. The CDR3 coding sequence is TGTGCCAGCAGCCCCGGGTGGGCCACAGATACGCAGTATTTT.

The V call is TRBV7-3, the J call TRBJ2-2; D gene ambiguous. Germline values: CDR1 SGHTA, CDR2 FQGTGA. V was cut by 2 bases and J by 6 bases, with 10 bases left in between. This CDR3 is 14 amino acids long. In DNA form, the CDR3 reads TGTGCCAGCAGCTTAGGGCCCCGGGCCGGGGAGCTGTTTTTT. Amino acids: CASSLGPRAGELFF.

This chain joins TRBV5-6 and TRBJ2-7, with D tentatively TRBD1 (6 bases). The CDR3 spans 15 residues. In germline, CDR1 is SGHDT, CDR2 YYEEEE. Trimming took off 0 bases at V and 2 bases at J, with 12 bases between the two ends. CDR3 in amino acids: CASSLDLQGTYEQYF. In DNA form, the CDR3 reads TGTGCCAGCAGCTTGGATCTCCAGGGGACCTACGAGCAGTACTTC. Using reference TRBV5-6 and TRBJ2-7 for the parts outside the CDR3, the full variable domain is DAGVTQSPTHLIKTRGQQVTLRCSPKSGHDTVSWYQQALGQGPQFIFQYYEEEERQRGNFPDRFSGHQFPNYSSELNVNALLLGDSALYLCASSLDLQGTYEQYFGPGTRLTVT.

CDR3 DNA sequence: TGCGCCAGCAGCCAAGGTTACCAGGGAATCGGCTACACCTTC. Protein product: CASSQGYQGIGYTF. The J gene is TRBJ1-2, the V gene TRBV4-3; D perhaps matches TRBD1 (5 bases). This CDR3 has 14 amino acids. Germline V gives CDR1 LGHNA, CDR2 YSLEER. V lost 1 base and J 8 bases, leaving 14 bases between the germline ends.

The gene calls are TRBV4-1 and TRBJ1-2; D gene uncertain. Trimming stripped 4 bases from V and 6 bases from J, with 12 bases between. CDR3 length: 13 residues. Per the germline V gene, CDR1 is MGHRA and CDR2 is YSYEKL. In DNA, the CDR3 is TGCGCCAGCAGCCGGAATGGAGGGAATGGCTACACCTTC. Amino acid sequence: CASSRNGGNGYTF.

The chain employs TRBV6-5 and TRBJ1-2; the match to TRBD1 covers 10 bases. Germline CDR1 is MNHEY and CDR2 is SVGAGI. There are 14 residues in the CDR3. V shed 8 bases and J 8 bases; nucleotides not matched to a gene: 11. Here the CDR3 reads CASEDRGRLSGYTF. The DNA of the CDR3 is TGTGCCAGCGAAGACAGGGGGCGATTGAGCGGCTACACCTTC.

This rearrangement joins TRBV4-3 to TRBJ1-2; D is possibly TRBD1 (5 bases). Trimming cost V 0 bases and J 3 bases, with 17 bases left between them. This CDR3 contains 17 residues. Germline CDR1 and CDR2: LGHNA and YSLEER. The CDR3 DNA is TGCGCCAGCAGCCAAGATCGGGGGGAGGGGAGTTACTATGGCTACACCTTC. Residues: CASSQDRGEGSYYGYTF.